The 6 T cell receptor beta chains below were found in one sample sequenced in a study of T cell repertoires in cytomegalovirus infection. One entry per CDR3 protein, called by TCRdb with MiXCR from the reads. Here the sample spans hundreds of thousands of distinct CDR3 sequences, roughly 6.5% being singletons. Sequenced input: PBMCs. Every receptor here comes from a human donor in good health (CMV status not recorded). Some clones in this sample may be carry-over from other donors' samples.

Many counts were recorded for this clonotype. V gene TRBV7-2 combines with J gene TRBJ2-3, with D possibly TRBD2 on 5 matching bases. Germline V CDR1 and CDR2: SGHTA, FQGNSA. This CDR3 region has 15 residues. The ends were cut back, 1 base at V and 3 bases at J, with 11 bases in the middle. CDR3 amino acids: CASSLGYGGTDTQYF. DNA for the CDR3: TGTGCCAGCAGCTTAGGGTATGGCGGGACAGATACGCAGTATTTT. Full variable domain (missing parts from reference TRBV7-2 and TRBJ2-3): GAGVSQSPSNKVTEKGKDVELRCDPISGHTALYWYRQSLGQGLEFLIYFQGNSAPDKSGLPSDRFSAERTGGSVSTLTIQRTQQEDSAVYLCASSLGYGGTDTQYFGPGTRLTVL.

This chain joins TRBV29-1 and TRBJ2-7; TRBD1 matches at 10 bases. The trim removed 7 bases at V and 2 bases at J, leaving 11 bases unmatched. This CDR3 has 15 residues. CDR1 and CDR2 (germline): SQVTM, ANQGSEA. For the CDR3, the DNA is TGCAGCGGGATGAGTAGGACAGGGGGTACCTACGAGCAGTACTTC. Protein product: CSGMSRTGGTYEQYF.

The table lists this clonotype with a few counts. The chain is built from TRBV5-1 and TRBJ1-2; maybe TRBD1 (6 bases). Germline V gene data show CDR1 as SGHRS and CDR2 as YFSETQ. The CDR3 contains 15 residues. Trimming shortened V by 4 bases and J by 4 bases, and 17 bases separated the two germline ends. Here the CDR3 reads CASSTGSQGGYGYTF. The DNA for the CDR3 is TGCGCCAGCAGCACAGGGTCCCAGGGCGGCTATGGCTACACCTTC.

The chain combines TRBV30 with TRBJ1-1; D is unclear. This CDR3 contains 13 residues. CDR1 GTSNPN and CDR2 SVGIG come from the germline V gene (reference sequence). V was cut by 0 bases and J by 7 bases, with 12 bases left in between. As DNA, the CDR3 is TGTGCCTGGAGTGTCCCCGACAACCTTGAAGCTTTCTTT. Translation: CAWSVPDNLEAFF.

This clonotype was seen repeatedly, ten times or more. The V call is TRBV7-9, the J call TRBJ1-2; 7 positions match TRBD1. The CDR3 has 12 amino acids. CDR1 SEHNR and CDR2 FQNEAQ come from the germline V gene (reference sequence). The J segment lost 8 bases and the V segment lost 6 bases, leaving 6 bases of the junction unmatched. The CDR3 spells CASREDRAGYTF. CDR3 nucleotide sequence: TGTGCCAGCAGGGAAGACAGGGCCGGCTACACCTTC.

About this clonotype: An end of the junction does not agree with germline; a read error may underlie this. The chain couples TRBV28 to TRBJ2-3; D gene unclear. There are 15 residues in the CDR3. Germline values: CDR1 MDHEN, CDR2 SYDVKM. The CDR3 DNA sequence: TGTGCCAACAGTCCACCTACAGAGCTCACAGATACGCAGTATTTT. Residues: CANSPPTELTDTQYF.